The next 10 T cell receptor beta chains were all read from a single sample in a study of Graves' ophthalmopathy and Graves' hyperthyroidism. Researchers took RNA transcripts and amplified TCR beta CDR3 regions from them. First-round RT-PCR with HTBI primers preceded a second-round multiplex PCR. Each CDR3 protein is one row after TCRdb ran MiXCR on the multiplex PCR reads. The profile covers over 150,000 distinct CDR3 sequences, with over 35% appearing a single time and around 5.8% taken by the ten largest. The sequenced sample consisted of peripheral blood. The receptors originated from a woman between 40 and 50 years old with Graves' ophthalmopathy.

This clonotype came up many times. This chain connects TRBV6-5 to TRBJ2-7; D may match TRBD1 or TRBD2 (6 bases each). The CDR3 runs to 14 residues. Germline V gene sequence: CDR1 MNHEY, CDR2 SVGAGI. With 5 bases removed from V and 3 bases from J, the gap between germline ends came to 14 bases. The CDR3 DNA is TGTGCCAGCAGTAGGGGGGACCGAGGCTACGAGCAGTACTTC. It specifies CASSRGDRGYEQYF.

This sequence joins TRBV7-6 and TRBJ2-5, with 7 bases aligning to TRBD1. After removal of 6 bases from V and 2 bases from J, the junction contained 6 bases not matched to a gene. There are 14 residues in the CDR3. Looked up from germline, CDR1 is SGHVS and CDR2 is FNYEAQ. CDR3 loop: CASSADRVQETQYF. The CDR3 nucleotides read TGTGCCAGCAGTGCCGACAGGGTTCAAGAGACCCAGTACTTC.

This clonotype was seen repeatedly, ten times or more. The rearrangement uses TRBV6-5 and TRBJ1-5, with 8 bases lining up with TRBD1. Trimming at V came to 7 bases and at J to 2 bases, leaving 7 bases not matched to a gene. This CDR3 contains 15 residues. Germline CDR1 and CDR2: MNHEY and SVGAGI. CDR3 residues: CASKGQGLGNQPQHF. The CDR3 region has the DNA TGTGCCAGCAAAGGACAGGGTTTGGGCAATCAGCCCCAGCATTTT.

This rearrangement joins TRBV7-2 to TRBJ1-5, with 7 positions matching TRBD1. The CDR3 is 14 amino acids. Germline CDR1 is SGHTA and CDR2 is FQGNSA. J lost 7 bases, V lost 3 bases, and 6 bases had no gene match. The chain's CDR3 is CASSLARTGQPQHF. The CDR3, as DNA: TGTGCCAGCAGCTTGGCCAGGACAGGCCAGCCCCAGCATTTT.

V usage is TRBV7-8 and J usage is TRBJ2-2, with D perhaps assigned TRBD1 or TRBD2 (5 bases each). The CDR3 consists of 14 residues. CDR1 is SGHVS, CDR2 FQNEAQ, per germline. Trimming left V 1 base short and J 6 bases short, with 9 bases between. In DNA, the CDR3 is TGTGCCAGCAGCTTAGGAGGGGATCCCGGGGAGCTGTTTTTT. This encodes CASSLGGDPGELFF. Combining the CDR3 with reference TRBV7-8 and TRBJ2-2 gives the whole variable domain GAGVSQSPRYKVAKRGQDVALRCDPISGHVSLFWYQQALGQGPEFLTYFQNEAQLDKSGLPSDRFFAERPEGSVSTLKIQRTQQEDSAVYLCASSLGGDPGELFFGEGSRLTVL.

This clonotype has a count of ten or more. CDR3 amino acids: CASSPWTALGELFF. The CDR3 DNA reads as TGTGCCAGCAGCCCCTGGACTGCTCTCGGGGAGCTGTTTTTT. This sequence joins TRBV7-9 and TRBJ2-2, with D perhaps matching TRBD2 (5 bases). Germline CDR1 is SEHNR and CDR2 is FQNEAQ (reference sequence). The CDR3 loop spans 14 amino acids. Trimming removed 5 bases at V and 7 bases at J, with 14 bases between.

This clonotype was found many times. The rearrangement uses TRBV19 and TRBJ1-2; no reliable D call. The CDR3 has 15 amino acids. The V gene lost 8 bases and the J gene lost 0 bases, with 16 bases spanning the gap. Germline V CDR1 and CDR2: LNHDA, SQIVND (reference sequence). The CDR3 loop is CASWSRREANYGYTF. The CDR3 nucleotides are TGTGCCAGTTGGAGTCGACGAGAAGCTAACTATGGCTACACCTTC.

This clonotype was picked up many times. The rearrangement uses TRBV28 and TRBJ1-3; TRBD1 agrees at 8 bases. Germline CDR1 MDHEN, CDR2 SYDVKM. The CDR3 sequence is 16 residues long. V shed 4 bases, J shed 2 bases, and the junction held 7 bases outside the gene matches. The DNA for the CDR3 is TGTGCCAGCAGTTCCTCCGGGACAGGTCCTGGAAACACCATATATTTT. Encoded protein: CASSSSGTGPGNTIYF.

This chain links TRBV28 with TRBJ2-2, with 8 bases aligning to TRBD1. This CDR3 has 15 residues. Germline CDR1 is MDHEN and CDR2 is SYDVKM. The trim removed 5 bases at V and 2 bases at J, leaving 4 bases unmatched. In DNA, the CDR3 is TGTGCCAGCAGTAGGACAGGGATTAACACCGGGGAGCTGTTTTTT. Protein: CASSRTGINTGELFF. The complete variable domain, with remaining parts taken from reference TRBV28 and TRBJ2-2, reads DVKVTQSSRYLVKRTGEKVFLECVQDMDHENMFWYRQDPGLGLRLIYFSYDVKMKEKGDIPEGYSVSREKKERFSLILESASTNQTSMYLCASSRTGINTGELFFGEGSRLTVL.

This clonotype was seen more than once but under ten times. CDR3 DNA sequence: TGTGCCAGCAGTAACTATAGCGGGTCTGGAGAGCAGTACTTC. It translates to CASSNYSGSGEQYF. J is TRBJ2-7 and V is TRBV12-3 or TRBV12-4, with 7 bases identical to TRBD2. With 5 bases clipped from V and 7 bases from J, the junction kept 11 bases outside the gene matches. The CDR3 covers 14 residues.